This TCR beta chain was recorded in a study of graft-versus-host responses after intestinal transplantation. Study overall: Recipients received multivisceral, liver-intestinal, or isolated intestinal transplants.

Using immunoSEQ multiplex PCR, the repertoire was profiled, and TCRdb retains in-frame clones only, with some absent. The sample contains tens of thousands of clones, approximately 88% of which appear only once. Germline V gives CDR1 SNHLY, CDR2 FYNNEI. The CDR3 loop spans 17 amino acids. The ends were cut back, 2 bases at V and 0 bases at J, with 15 bases in the middle. Study-level results: Recipient marrow harbored GvH clones, some of which surfaced first in ileum or blood. Individuals who had graft-donor T cell macrochimerism had allografts that showed high graft-versus-host to host-versus-graft clonal ratios.

This clone appeared once. Its antigen is not identified. This TCR was sampled from a human donor who received an intestinal transplant. V gene TRBV2 combines with J gene TRBJ2-3; D might be TRBD1 (5 bases). This specimen consisted of unstimulated CD4+ T cells sorted from spleen or lymph node cells, obtained before intestinal transplant. CDR3 in amino acids: CASSEPHRISSTDTQYF. In nucleotides, the CDR3 is TGTGCCAGCAGTGAACCCCACAGGATTTCTAGCACAGATACGCAGTATTTT.